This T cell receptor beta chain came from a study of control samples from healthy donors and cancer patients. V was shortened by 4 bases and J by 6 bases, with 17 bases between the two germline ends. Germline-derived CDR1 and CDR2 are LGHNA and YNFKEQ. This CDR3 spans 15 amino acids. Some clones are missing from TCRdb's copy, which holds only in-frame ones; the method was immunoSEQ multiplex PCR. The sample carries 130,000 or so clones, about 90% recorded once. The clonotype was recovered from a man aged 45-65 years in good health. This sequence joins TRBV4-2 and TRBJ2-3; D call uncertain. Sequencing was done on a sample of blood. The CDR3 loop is CASSPRSGEEDTQYF. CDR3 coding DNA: TGTGCCAGCAGCCCCCGGTCCGGAGAAGAGGATACGCAGTATTTT.